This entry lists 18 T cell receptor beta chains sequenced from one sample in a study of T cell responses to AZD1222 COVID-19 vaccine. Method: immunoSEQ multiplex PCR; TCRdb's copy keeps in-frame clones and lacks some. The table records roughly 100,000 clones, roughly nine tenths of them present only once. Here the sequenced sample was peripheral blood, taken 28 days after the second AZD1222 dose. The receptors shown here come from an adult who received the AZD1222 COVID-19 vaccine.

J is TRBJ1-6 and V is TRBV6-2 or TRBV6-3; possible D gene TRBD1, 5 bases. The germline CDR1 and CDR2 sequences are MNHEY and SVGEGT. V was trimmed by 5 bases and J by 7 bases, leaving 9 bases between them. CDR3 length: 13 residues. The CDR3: CASSQNRNSPLHF. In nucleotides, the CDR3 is TGTGCCAGCAGTCAAAACAGGAATTCACCCCTCCACTTT.

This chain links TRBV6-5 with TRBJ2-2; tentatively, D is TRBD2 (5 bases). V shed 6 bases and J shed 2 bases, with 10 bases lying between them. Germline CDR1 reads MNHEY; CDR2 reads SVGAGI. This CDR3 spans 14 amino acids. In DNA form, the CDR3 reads TGTGCCAGCAGCATAGCGAGAAACACCGGGGAGCTGTTTTTT. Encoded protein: CASSIARNTGELFF.

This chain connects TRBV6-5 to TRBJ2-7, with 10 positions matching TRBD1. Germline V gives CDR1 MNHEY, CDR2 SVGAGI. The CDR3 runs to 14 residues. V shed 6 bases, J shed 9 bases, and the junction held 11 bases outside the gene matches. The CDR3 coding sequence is TGTGCCAGCAGCCCCCGAGGGACAGGGGTGGGGCAGTACTTC. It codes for CASSPRGTGVGQYF.

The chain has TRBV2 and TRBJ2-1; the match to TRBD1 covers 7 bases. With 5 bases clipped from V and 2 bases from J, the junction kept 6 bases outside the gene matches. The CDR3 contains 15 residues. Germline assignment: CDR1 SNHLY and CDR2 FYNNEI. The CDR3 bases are TGTGCCAGCAGTTCTCAGGACAGGACCTACAATGAGCAGTTCTTC. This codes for CASSSQDRTYNEQFF.

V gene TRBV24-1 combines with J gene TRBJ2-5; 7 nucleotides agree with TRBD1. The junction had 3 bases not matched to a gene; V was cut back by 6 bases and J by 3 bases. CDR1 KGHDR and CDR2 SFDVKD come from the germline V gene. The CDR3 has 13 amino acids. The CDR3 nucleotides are TGTGCCACCAGTCGGGACAGTAAAGAGACCCAGTACTTC. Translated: CATSRDSKETQYF.

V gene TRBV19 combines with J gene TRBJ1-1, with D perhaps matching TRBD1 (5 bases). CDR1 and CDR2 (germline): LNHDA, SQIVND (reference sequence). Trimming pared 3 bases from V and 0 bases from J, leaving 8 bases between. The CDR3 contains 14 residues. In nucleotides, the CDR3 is TGTGCCAGTAGTATTACAGGTCTGAACACTGAAGCTTTCTTT. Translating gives CASSITGLNTEAFF.

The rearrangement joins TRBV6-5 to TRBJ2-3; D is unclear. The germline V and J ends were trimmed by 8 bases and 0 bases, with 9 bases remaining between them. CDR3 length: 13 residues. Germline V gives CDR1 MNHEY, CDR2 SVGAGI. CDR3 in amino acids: CASGRLSTDTQYF. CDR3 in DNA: TGTGCCAGCGGCAGGCTTAGCACAGATACGCAGTATTTT.

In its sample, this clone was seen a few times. CDR3 in DNA: TGTGCCAGCAGCCGAGCGGGAGACGCGTACGAGCAGTACTTC. As protein: CASSRAGDAYEQYF. The chain is built from TRBV5-4 and TRBJ2-7; 8 bases line up with TRBD2. Losses at the gene ends were 4 bases for V and 4 bases for J; bases not matched to a gene: 7. Germline-derived CDR1 and CDR2 are SGHNT and YYREEE (reference sequence). The CDR3 has 14 residues.

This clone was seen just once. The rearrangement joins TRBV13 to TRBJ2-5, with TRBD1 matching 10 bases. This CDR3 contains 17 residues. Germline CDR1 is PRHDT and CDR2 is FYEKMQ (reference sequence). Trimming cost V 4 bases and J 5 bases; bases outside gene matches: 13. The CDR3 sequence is CASSSRPGTGERETQYF. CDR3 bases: TGTGCCAGCAGCTCGCGGCCCGGGACAGGGGAGAGGGAGACCCAGTACTTC.

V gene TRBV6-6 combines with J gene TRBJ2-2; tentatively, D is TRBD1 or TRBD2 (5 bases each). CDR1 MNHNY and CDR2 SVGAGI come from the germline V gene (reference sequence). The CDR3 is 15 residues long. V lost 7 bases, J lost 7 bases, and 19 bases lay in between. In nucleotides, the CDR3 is TGTGCCAGCATAAGAGGGCTGGGGCGAGGCGGGGAGCTGTTTTTT. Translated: CASIRGLGRGGELFF.

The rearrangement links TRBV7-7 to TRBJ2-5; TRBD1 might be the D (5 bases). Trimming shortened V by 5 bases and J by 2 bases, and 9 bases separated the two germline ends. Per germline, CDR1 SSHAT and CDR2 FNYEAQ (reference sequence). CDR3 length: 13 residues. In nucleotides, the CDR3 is TGTGCCAGCAGCCCAGGGATACAAGAGACCCAGTACTTC. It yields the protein CASSPGIQETQYF.

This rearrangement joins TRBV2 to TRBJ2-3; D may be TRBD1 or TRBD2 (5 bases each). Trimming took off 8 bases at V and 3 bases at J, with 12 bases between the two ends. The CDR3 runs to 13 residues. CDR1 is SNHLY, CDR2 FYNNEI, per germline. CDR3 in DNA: TGTGCCAGCGGGACGGAGGCAACAGATACGCAGTATTTT. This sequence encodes CASGTEATDTQYF.

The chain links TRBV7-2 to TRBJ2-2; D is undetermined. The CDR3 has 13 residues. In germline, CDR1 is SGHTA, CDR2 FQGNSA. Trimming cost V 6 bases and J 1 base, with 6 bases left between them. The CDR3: CASRARNTGELFF. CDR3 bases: TGTGCCAGCAGGGCCCGGAACACCGGGGAGCTGTTTTTT.

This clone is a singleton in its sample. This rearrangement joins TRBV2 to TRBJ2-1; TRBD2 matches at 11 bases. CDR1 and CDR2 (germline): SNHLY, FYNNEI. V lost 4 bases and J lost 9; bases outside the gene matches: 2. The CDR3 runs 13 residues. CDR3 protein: CASSGLAGIEQFF. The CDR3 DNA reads TGTGCCAGCAGTGGACTAGCGGGAATTGAGCAGTTCTTC.

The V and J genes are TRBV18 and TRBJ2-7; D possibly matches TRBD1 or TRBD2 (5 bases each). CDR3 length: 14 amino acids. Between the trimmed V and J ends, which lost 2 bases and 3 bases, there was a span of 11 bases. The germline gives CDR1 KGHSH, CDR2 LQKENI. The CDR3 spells CASSPSGPVYEQYF. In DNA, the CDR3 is TGTGCCAGCTCACCATCGGGGCCCGTCTACGAGCAGTACTTC.

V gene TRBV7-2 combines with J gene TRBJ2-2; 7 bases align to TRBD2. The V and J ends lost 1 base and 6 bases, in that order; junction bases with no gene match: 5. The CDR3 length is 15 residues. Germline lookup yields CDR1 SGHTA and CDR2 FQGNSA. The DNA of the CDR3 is TGTGCCAGCAGCTTAGGGACTAGTAATGCCGGGGAGCTGTTTTTT. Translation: CASSLGTSNAGELFF. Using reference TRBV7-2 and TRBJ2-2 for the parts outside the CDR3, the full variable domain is GAGVSQSPSNKVTEKGKDVELRCDPISGHTALYWYRQSLGQGLEFLIYFQGNSAPDKSGLPSDRFSAERTGGSVSTLTIQRTQQEDSAVYLCASSLGTSNAGELFFGEGSRLTVL.

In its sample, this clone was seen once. In DNA form, the CDR3 reads TGTGCCAGCAGCGTGGGAGAGGCTAGCCGCCGGGAGCAGTACTTC. Protein sequence: CASSVGEASRREQYF. This chain joins TRBV9 and TRBJ2-7; perhaps TRBD2 as D (5 bases). Germline V gene sequence: CDR1 SGDLS, CDR2 YYNGEE. Trimming pared 2 bases from V and 7 bases from J, leaving 19 bases between. This CDR3 is built from 15 residues.

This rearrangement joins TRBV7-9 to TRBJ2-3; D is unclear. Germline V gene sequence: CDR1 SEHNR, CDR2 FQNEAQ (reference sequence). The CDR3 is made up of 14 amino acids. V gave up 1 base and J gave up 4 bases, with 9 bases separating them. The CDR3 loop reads CASSLVVDADTQYF. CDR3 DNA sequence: TGTGCCAGCAGCTTAGTCGTCGATGCAGATACGCAGTATTTT.